This T cell receptor (beta chain) was documented in a study of CD8+CD57+ T cells in acquired aplastic anemia. Genomic DNA, the template, was used for profiling of the TCR beta VDJ and CDR3. TCRdb independently ran MiXCR on the reads; one entry per CDR3 protein. The repertoire holds around 150,000 distinct CDR3 sequences, with under 55% as singletons. To note about this clonotype: Its antigen is currently unknown.

CD8+CD57+ cell expansion, shown by flow cytometry, had occurred in the patients selected for sequencing. Everyone among the patients had severe acquired aplastic anemia. The CDR3 contains 13 residues. Trimming cost V 6 bases and J 5 bases; bases outside gene matches: 4. Looked up from germline, CDR1 is SNHLY and CDR2 is FYNNEI. Study-wide results and limits: Sharing between patients and controls was observed for twenty-nine CD8+ CDR3 sequences.

The chain employs TRBV2 and TRBJ2-7; 10 bases line up with TRBD1. Sequencing was performed on sorted CD4+, CD8+, or CD8+CD57+ T cells (not recorded which) from PBMCs. The source of this sequence is a human donor with aplastic anemia. CDR3 residues: CASRSGQGNEQYF. In DNA form, the CDR3 reads TGTGCCAGCAGATCGGGACAGGGGAACGAGCAGTACTTC. The entire variable domain, with the rest obtained from reference TRBV2 and TRBJ2-7, is as follows: EPEVTQTPSHQVTQMGQEVILRCVPISNHLYFYWYRQILGQKVEFLVSFYNNEISEKSEIFDDQFSVERPDGSNFTLKIRSTKLEDSAMYFCASRSGQGNEQYFGPGTRLTVT.